The 15 T cell receptor beta chains below come from one sample, sequenced in a study of T cells in Graves' hyperthyroidism and ophthalmopathy. Amplification targeted TCR beta CDR3 regions from RNA transcripts. TCR CDR3 regions were first amplified by RT-PCR with HTBI primers. One entry per CDR3 protein results from TCRdb running MiXCR on the multiplex PCR reads. The table shows 550,000 to 600,000 distinct CDR3 sequences, with about 43% occurring only once. Sequenced input: peripheral blood or thyroid tissue (not recorded which). These receptors originate from an adult woman with Graves' disease, either hyperthyroidism or ophthalmopathy (not recorded which).

As regards this clonotype: Sequence at one end of the junction differs from germline and may be a read error. This rearrangement joins TRBV7-2 to TRBJ2-5; the D gene is possibly TRBD1 (6 bases). The CDR3 spans 15 residues. Germline V gene sequence: CDR1 SGHTA, CDR2 FQGNSA. For the CDR3, the DNA is TGCGCCAGCAGCCAAAGCGGACAGTCGCGAGAGACCCAGTACTTC. Its translation: CASSQSGQSRETQYF.

CDR3 loop: CASRDRSIQHF. As DNA, the CDR3 is TGTGCCAGCAGGGACAGATCAATTCAGCATTTT. This chain links TRBV2 with TRBJ1-5, with a tentative D call TRBD1 (6 bases). CDR1 and CDR2 (germline): SNHLY, FYNNEI. The CDR3 totals 11 residues. V was clipped by 6 bases and J by 13 bases, with 13 bases between them.

This clonotype was recorded at least ten times. V usage is TRBV9 and J usage is TRBJ1-5, with a possible D match to TRBD1 (6 bases). V was shortened by 0 bases and J by 3 bases, with 10 bases between the two germline ends. CDR1 is SGDLS, CDR2 YYNGEE, per germline. The CDR3 runs 15 residues. The CDR3 spells CASSVEGGINQPQHF. The CDR3 bases are TGTGCCAGCAGCGTAGAGGGGGGGATCAATCAGCCCCAGCATTTT.

The chain recombines TRBV6-6 with TRBJ1-6, with 9 bases fitting TRBD1. Germline CDR1 is MNHNY and CDR2 is SVGAGI (reference sequence). J was trimmed by 10 bases and V by 10 bases; bases with no gene match: 11. The CDR3 is 14 residues long. CDR3 amino acids: CAISGGTGRSPLHF. DNA of the CDR3: TGTGCCATCAGCGGGGGGACAGGGAGGTCACCCCTCCACTTT.

This clonotype was detected many times. V and J are TRBV5-1 and TRBJ1-1; D gene uncertain. Per the germline V gene, CDR1 is SGHRS and CDR2 is YFSETQ. V lost 3 bases and J 5 bases, leaving 14 bases between the germline ends. This CDR3 contains 14 residues. DNA of the CDR3: TGCGCCAGCAGCTCCCCCCCCAGAGGGACTGAAGCTTTCTTT. As protein: CASSSPPRGTEAFF.

This sequence joins TRBV29-1 and TRBJ2-7, with TRBD1 as a possible D gene (6 bases). CDR3 size: 12 residues. The V end was cut by 6 bases, the J end by 0 bases, with 9 bases between. Germline V CDR1 and CDR2: SQVTM, ANQGSEA. In DNA, the CDR3 is TGCAGCGTCAGGGGAGCCTCCTACGAGCAGTACTTC. This codes for CSVRGASYEQYF.

Ten or more counts support this clonotype. The chain combines TRBV19 with TRBJ1-5, with a weak D call TRBD1 (5 bases). Trimming took off 5 bases at V and 0 bases at J, with 17 bases between the two ends. The germline CDR1 and CDR2 sequences are LNHDA and SQIVND (reference sequence). The CDR3 contains 17 residues. DNA of the CDR3: TGTGCCAGTAGTCTCCGAGGGGTTTCTAATAGCAATCAGCCCCAGCATTTT. Its translation: CASSLRGVSNSNQPQHF.

This clonotype appeared once. The rearrangement uses TRBV29-1 and TRBJ2-3; 7 bases are shared with TRBD1. The CDR3 is 14 amino acids. Unmatched junction bases numbered 14, after V lost 7 bases and J lost 7 bases. The germline V gene has CDR1 SQVTM and CDR2 ANQGSEA. The CDR3 reads CSAATGTATNTQYF. For the CDR3, the DNA is TGCAGCGCCGCTACCGGGACAGCGACGAATACGCAGTATTTT.

This clonotype has ten or more counts. The rearrangement joins TRBV7-9 to TRBJ2-2, with D hard to call. V lost 8 bases and J lost 4, with 11 bases in between. The length of the CDR3 is 13 residues. Germline CDR1 and CDR2: SEHNR and FQNEAQ (reference sequence). CDR3: CASERVVTGELFF. The CDR3 region has the DNA TGTGCCAGCGAAAGGGTAGTCACCGGGGAGCTGTTTTTT.

The CDR3 bases are TGTGCCAGCAGCGTGTTCCGGGGAACTGGGGCCAACGTCCTGACTTTC. The encoded protein is CASSVFRGTGANVLTF. The rearrangement uses TRBV6-4 and TRBJ2-6; D possibly corresponds to TRBD2 (5 bases). The germline CDR1 and CDR2 sequences are MRHNA and SNTAGT. This CDR3 spans 16 amino acids. Trimming cost V 6 bases and J 2 bases, with 14 bases left between them.

The chain joins TRBV20-1 to TRBJ2-5; 11 nucleotides agree with TRBD2. Germline V lookup: CDR1 DFQATT, CDR2 SNEGSKA (reference sequence). CDR3 size: 14 residues. The V gene end was trimmed by 1 base and the J gene end by 2 bases; junction bases not matched to a gene: 0. CDR3 in DNA: TGCAGTGCTAGAGGGACTAGCGGGCAAGAGACCCAGTACTTC. Translation: CSARGTSGQETQYF.

This clonotype was detected a few times. The chain combines TRBV12-3 or TRBV12-4 with TRBJ1-4, with 7 bases fitting TRBD1. V lost 4 bases and J lost 5; bases outside the gene matches: 7. This CDR3 has 15 amino acids. CDR3 sequence reads: CASSWPGQPNEKLFF. In DNA form, the CDR3 reads TGTGCCAGCAGTTGGCCGGGACAGCCGAATGAAAAACTGTTTTTT.

In this sample, this clonotype turned up many times. The gene calls are TRBV15 and TRBJ2-2; 10 bases map to TRBD2. The trim removed 1 base at V and 0 bases at J, leaving 2 bases unmatched. Germline CDR1 LNHNV, CDR2 YYDKDF (reference sequence). This CDR3 has 17 residues. CDR3 protein: CATSRGGTSANTGELFF. For the CDR3, the DNA is TGTGCCACCAGCAGAGGAGGGACTAGCGCGAACACCGGGGAGCTGTTTTTT.

The chain joins TRBV20-1 to TRBJ2-5; D unresolved. V shed 2 bases and J shed 1 base, with 8 bases lying between them. CDR1 and CDR2 from the germline V gene are DFQATT and SNEGSKA (reference sequence). This CDR3 has 13 amino acids. The CDR3 here is CSARSDLQETQYF. CDR3 bases: TGCAGTGCTAGAAGCGACCTCCAAGAGACCCAGTACTTC.

This clonotype was seen at least ten times. CDR3 sequence reads: CASSLGVGVGLAANTGELFF. The CDR3 nucleotides read TGCGCCAGCAGTCTTGGAGTAGGTGTGGGACTAGCGGCGAACACCGGGGAGCTGTTTTTT. V and J are TRBV5-1 and TRBJ2-2; 11 bases agree with TRBD2. The CDR3 extends over 20 amino acids. Germline V gene sequence: CDR1 SGHRS, CDR2 YFSETQ. The junction had 15 bases not matched to a gene; V was cut back by 5 bases and J by 0 bases.